This entry describes one T cell receptor (beta chain). This sample was taken from a study of cytomegalovirus exposure and HLA in healthy donors. The CDR3 totals 14 residues. Per the germline V gene, CDR1 is SGHRS and CDR2 is YFSETQ. Trimming took 0 bases from V and 4 from J, leaving 9 bases between them. PCR employed 60 Vbeta and 13 Jbeta primers. Repertoires were generated with immunoSEQ multiplex PCR, while TCRdb's copy carries only in-frame clones and drops some. Counted here are 130,000 or so clones, around 65% occurring once; the ten biggest clones make up over 1.5%. The sequenced sample consisted of PBMCs. This clonotype originated in a man younger than 35 in good health and CMV-seronegative. V is TRBV5-1 and J is TRBJ2-3; D remains unclear. CDR3 residues: CASSLEPVADTQYF. The DNA of the CDR3 is TGCGCCAGCAGCTTGGAACCAGTCGCAGATACGCAGTATTTT.